This TCR beta chain derives from a study of a mutant IDH1 vaccine in newly diagnosed glioma. The time point here: week 35, safety follow-up. It was 300 ug of mutant IDH1 20-mer peptide that made up each vaccine dose, given with topical imiquimod. Per the germline V gene, CDR1 is KGHSH and CDR2 is LQKENI. This CDR3 has 14 amino acids. The V gene end was trimmed by 8 bases and the J gene end by 2 bases; junction bases not matched to a gene: 9. Note on this clone: The antigen is unknown.

Sequencing was performed with immunoSEQ multiplex PCR; in TCRdb, only in-frame clones are kept and a portion is missing. Found here are tens of thousands of clones, roughly 83% of them singletons; the top ten hold more than 10%. The input for sequencing was PBMCs, taken from a glioma patient whose treatment included an IDH1 peptide vaccine. The V gene is TRBV18, the J gene TRBJ2-7, with 7 bases matching TRBD1. The sequence came from a man between 18 and 29 years old with glioma. Here the CDR3 reads CASPLRDSTYEQYF. The CDR3 coding sequence is TGTGCCAGCCCTCTCCGGGACAGCACCTACGAGCAGTACTTC.